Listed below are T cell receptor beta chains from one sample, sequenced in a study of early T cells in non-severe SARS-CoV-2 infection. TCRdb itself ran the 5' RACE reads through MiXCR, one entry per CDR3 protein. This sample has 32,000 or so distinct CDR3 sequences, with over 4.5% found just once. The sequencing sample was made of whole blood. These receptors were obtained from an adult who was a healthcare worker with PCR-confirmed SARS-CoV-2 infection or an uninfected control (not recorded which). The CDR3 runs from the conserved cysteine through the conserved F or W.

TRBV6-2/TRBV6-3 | CASSYSILAGNTEAFF
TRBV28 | CASSYGQRTGELFF
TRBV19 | CASTLGQPGNSGANVLTF
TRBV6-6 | CASSRQNSYEQYF
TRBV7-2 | CASSRQSTDTQYF
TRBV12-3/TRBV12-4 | CASSSARAGEQFF
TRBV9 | CASSVGHRAPGELFF
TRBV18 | CASSHTYGYTF
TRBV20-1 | CSARDPAGDTQYF
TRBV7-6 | CASSPDGLESDTQYF
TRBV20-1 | CSAQGLAGENTGELFF
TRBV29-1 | CSVPRDRAMNTEAFF
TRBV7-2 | CASSYKAENYGYTF
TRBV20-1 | CSARRDRNQPQHF